This T cell receptor (beta chain) was documented in a study of human T cells and chemical hapten exposure. Background on the study: Enrolled patients were predominantly female and had alopecia areata, totalis or universalis.

Time point specified: patch test 1, 2 weeks after DPC sensitization. The treatment is: therapeutic diphenylcyclopropenone sensitization with weekly scalp DPC. Findings and caveats of the study: Alopecia affecting every donor means their immune response may not match healthy people's.

V dropped 2 bases and J dropped 4 bases, with 12 bases sitting between them. The CDR3 loop spans 14 amino acids. The germline CDR1 and CDR2 sequences are SQVTM and ANQGSEA. TCRdb recomputed calls from the RACE reads with MiXCR, one row per CDR3 protein. Here the sample spans fewer than 500,000 distinct CDR3 sequences, roughly 4.8% being singletons. This clonotype has only a few counts. Its specificity is unknown. The gene calls are TRBV29-1 and TRBJ2-1; D is uncertain. This clonotype was sampled from a woman in her 50s with alopecia areata. Some clones in this sample may be carry-over from other donors' samples. The source was whole blood, collected in connection with sensitization to the hapten diphenylcyclopropenone (DPC). The DNA for the CDR3 is TGCAGCGTTGAAAGGTCCTGGAGTTACAATGAGCAGTTCTTC. It encodes CSVERSWSYNEQFF.